A selection of T cell receptor beta chains follows, all from one sample in a study of cytomegalovirus exposure and HLA in healthy donors. Sequencing was performed with immunoSEQ multiplex PCR; in TCRdb, only in-frame clones are kept and a portion is missing. The table lists roughly 200,000 clones, almost 85% of them singletons. Sequencing was performed on PBMCs. The origin of the receptors is a woman aged 50 to 65 in good health and CMV-seronegative. Each CDR3 is given with its conserved first and last residue. A D gene is named only where the DNA matches it firmly. A clone size is listed for some rows: how often the clone was seen (once, few, many), or a class if it is expanded.

j_call v_call cdr3_length d_call clone_size cdr3_aa cdr3_nt
TRBJ1-1 TRBV5-1 17 TRBD1 - CASSLFGTGRGNTEAFF TGCGCCAGCAGCTTGTTTGGGACAGGGCGAGGAAACACTGAAGCTTTCTTT
TRBJ1-5 TRBV19 18 TRBD1 - CASSIGAGRGRGAQPQHF TGTGCCAGTAGTATAGGGGCGGGCAGGGGGCGCGGCGCTCAGCCCCAGCATTTT
TRBJ1-5 TRBV28 16 TRBD1 - CASSLLSQGGSQPQHF TGTGCCAGCAGTTTACTCAGTCAGGGGGGAAGTCAGCCCCAGCATTTT
TRBJ1-5 TRBV28 15 TRBD1 - CAIRGGGPNNQPQHF TGTGCCATCAGGGGGGGAGGGCCGAACAATCAGCCCCAGCATTTT
TRBJ2-5 TRBV5-1 14 - - CASSFPGRQETQYF TGCGCCAGCAGCTTTCCAGGGCGGCAAGAGACCCAGTACTTC
TRBJ2-1 TRBV28 12 TRBD2 once CASSTSGNEQFF TGTGCCAGCAGTACTAGCGGGAATGAGCAGTTCTTC
TRBJ2-6 TRBV9 15 TRBD2 - CASSDIAGGANVLTF TGTGCCAGCAGCGATATAGCGGGAGGGGCCAACGTCCTGACTTTC
TRBJ2-6 TRBV18 16 - - CASSPGRGFGANVLTF TGTGCCAGTTCACCGGGTAGAGGGTTCGGGGCCAACGTCCTGACTTTC
TRBJ1-2 TRBV28 16 - - CASSLFQGLGAYGYTF TGTGCCAGCAGTTTATTTCAGGGTTTGGGGGCCTATGGCTACACCTTC
TRBJ2-5 TRBV11-2 14 TRBD1 - CASSYGTGGETQYF TGTGCCAGCAGCTACGGGACAGGGGGAGAGACCCAGTACTTC
TRBJ2-1 TRBV25-1 16 TRBD2 - CASSQNLAGPYNEQFF TGTGCCAGCAGTCAGAATCTAGCGGGTCCCTACAATGAGCAGTTCTTC
TRBJ2-7 TRBV13 13 - - CASSLDTGYEQYF TGTGCCAGCAGCTTAGACACAGGCTACGAGCAGTACTTC
TRBJ2-3 TRBV27 16 - - CASSLGGLGHTDTQYF TGTGCCAGCAGTTTAGGGGGACTGGGTCACACAGATACGCAGTATTTT
TRBJ1-4 TRBV6-5 15 - - CASSSGGATNEKLFF TGTGCCAGCAGCTCAGGCGGGGCAACTAATGAAAAACTGTTTTTT
TRBJ2-5 TRBV28 14 - - CASSRPGLQETQYF TGTGCCAGCAGTCGGCCCGGACTACAGGAGACCCAGTACTTC
TRBJ1-5 TRBV30 13 - - CAWSGGGNQPQHF TGTGCCTGGAGTGGGGGGGGAAATCAGCCCCAGCATTTT
TRBJ2-5 TRBV28 16 TRBD1 once CASGTAAASSQETQYF TGTGCCAGTGGGACAGCAGCCGCTAGTAGCCAAGAGACCCAGTACTTC
TRBJ1-6 TRBV5-1 15 - - CASSYSGEKLSPLHF TGCGCCAGCAGCTACAGTGGGGAGAAACTTTCACCCCTCCACTTT
TRBJ2-7 TRBV19 14 TRBD2 - CASSGLAGLYEQYF TGTGCCAGTAGCGGACTAGCGGGTCTCTACGAGCAGTACTTC
TRBJ2-3 TRBV7-2 14 - - CASSPRRITDTQYF TGTGCCAGCAGCCCCCGGCGGATCACAGATACGCAGTATTTT